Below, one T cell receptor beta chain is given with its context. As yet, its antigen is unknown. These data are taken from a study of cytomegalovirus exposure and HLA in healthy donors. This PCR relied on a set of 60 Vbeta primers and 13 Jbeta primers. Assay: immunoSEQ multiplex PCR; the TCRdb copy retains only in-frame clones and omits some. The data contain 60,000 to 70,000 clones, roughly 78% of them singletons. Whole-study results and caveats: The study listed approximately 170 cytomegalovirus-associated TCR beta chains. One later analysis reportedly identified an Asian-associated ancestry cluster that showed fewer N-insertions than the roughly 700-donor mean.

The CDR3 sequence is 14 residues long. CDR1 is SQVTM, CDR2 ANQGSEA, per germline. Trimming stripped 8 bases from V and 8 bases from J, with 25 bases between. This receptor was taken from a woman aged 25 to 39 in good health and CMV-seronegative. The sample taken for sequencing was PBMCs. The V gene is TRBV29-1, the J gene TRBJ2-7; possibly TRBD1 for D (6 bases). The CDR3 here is CSSSTGNPPTKQYF. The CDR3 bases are TGCAGCAGTTCTACAGGGAATCCTCCTACGAAGCAGTACTTC.